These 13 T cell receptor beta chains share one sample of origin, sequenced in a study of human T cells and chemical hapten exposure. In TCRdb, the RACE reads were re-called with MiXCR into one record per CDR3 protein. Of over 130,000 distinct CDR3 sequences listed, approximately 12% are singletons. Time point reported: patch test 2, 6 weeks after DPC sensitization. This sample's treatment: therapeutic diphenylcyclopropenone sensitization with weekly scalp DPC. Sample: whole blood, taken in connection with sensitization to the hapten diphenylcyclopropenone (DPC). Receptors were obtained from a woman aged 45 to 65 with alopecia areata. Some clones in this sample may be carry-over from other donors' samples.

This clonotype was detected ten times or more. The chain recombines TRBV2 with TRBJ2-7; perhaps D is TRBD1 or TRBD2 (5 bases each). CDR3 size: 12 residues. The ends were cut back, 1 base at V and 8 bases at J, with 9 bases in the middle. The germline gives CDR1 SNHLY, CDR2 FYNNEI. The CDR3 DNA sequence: TGTGCCAGCAGTGAAGGGGGGACGAAGCAGTACTTC. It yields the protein CASSEGGTKQYF.

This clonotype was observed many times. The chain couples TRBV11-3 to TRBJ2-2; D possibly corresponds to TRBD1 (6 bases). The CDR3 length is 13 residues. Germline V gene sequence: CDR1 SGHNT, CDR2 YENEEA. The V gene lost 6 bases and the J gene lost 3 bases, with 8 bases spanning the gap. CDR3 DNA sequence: TGTGCCAGCAGAGGGGGTCACACCGGGGAGCTGTTTTTT. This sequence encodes CASRGGHTGELFF.

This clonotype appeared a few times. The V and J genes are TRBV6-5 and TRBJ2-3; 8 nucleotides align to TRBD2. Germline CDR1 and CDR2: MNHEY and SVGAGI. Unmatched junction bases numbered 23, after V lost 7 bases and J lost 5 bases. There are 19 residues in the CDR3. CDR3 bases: TGTGCCAGCAACCCGGGGGGGCCGGCTAGCGGTACTGGAGGAGATACGCAGTATTTT. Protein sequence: CASNPGGPASGTGGDTQYF.

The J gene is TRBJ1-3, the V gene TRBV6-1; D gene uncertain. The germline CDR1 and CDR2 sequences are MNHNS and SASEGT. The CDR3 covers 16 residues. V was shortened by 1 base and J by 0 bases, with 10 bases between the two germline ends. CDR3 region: CASSEGPGTSGNTIYF. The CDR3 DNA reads TGTGCCAGCAGTGAAGGGCCAGGAACCTCTGGAAACACCATATATTTT.

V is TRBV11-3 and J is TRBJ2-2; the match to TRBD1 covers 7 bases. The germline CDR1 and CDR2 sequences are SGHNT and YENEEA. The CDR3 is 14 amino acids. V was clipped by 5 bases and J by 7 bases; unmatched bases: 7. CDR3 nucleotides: TGTGCCAGCAGCCCACCACAGGGGATCGGGGAGCTGTTTTTT. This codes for CASSPPQGIGELFF. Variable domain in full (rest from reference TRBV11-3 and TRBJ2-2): EAGVVQSPRYKIIEKKQPVAFWCNPISGHNTLYWYLQNLGQGPELLIRYENEEAVDDSQLPKDRFSAERLKGVDSTLKIQPAELGDSAVYLCASSPPQGIGELFFGEGSRLTVL.

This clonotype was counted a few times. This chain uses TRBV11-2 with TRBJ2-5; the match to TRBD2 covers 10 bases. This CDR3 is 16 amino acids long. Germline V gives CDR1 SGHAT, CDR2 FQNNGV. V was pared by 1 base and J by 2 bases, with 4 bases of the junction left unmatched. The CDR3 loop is CASSLVSAGGQETQYF. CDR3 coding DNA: TGTGCCAGCAGCTTAGTATCAGCGGGAGGGCAAGAGACCCAGTACTTC.

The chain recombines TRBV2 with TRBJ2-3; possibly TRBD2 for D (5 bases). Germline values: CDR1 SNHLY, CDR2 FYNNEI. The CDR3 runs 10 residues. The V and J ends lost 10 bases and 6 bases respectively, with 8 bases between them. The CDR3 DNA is TGTGCCACGGGGTGGGATACGCAGTATTTT. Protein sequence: CATGWDTQYF.

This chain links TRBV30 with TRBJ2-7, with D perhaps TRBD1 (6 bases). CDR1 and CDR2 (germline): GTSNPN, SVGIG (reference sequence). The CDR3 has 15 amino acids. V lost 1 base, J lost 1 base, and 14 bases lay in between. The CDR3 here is CAWSGGTPISYEQYF. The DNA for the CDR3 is TGTGCCTGGAGTGGGGGGACACCCATTTCCTACGAGCAGTACTTC.

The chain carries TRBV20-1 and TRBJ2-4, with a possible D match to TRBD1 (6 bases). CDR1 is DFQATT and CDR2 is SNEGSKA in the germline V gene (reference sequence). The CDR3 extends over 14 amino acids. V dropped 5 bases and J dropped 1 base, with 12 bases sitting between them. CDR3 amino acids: CSAGRGLAKNIQYF. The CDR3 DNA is TGCAGTGCTGGCAGGGGCTTGGCCAAAAACATTCAGTACTTC.

The CDR3 DNA is TGCAGCGTGTACACAGGGGAAGATACGCAGTATTTT. This translates into CSVYTGEDTQYF. The chain links TRBV29-1 to TRBJ2-3, with TRBD1 matching 7 bases. The germline CDR1 and CDR2 sequences are SQVTM and ANQGSEA. The CDR3 has 12 residues. J lost 5 bases, V lost 6 bases, and 5 bases had no gene match.

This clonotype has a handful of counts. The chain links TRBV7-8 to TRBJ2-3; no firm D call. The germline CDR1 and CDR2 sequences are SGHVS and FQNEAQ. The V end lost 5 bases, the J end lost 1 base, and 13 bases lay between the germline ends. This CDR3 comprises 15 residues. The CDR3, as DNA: TGTGCCAGCAGCCCCCGTAGGTTTCGCACAGATACGCAGTATTTT. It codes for CASSPRRFRTDTQYF.

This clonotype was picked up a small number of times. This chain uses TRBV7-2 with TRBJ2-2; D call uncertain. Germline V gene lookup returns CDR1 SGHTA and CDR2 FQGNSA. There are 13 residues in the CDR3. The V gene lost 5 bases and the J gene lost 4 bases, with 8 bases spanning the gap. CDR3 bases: TGTGCCAGCAGCCCCCACAGCACCGGGGAGCTGTTTTTT. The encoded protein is CASSPHSTGELFF.

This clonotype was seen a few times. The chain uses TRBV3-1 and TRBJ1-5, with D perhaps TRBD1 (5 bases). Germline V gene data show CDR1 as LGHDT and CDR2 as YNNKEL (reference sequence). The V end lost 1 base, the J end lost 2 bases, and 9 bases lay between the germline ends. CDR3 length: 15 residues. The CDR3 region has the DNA TGTGCCAGCAGCCAAGCAGGGTGGGGCAATCAGCCCCAGCATTTT. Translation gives CASSQAGWGNQPQHF.